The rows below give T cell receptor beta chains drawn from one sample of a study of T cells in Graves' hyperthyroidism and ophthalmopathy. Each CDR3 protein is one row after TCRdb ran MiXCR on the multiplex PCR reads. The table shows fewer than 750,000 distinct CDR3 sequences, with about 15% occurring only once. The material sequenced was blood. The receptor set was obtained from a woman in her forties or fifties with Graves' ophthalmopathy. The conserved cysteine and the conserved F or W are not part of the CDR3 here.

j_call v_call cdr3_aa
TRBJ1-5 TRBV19 ASSIGGWQGAQPQH
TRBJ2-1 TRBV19 ASSSRTGRSGEQF
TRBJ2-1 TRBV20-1 SAWDRVINEQF
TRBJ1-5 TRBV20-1 SARDNGEHNQPQH
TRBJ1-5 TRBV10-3 AISESGNQPQH
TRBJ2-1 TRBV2 ASKQENEQF
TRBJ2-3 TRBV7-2 ASSFQAQPTQY
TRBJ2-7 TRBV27 ASSLVAGALSYEQY
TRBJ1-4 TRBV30 AWSPGATNEKLF
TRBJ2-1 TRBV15 ATSRVARSTYNEQF
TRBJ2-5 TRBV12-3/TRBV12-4 ASRPGLALDQETQY
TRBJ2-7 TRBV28 ASSPRVGTPYEQY
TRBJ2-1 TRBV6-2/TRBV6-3 ASSPAGQGTGEQF
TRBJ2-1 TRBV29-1 SDGGLHNEQF
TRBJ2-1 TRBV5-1 ASSSPGLDYYNEQF
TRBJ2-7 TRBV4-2 ASSQARLAITSYEQY
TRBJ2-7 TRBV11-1 ASTTGPNRVKEQY
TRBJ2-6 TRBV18 ASSPVTGKGGANVLT
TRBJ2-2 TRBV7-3 ASSLSLGLAATGELF
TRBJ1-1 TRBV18 ASSIQQGMNTEAF
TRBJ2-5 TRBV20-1 SARDGNPLPWETQY